This T cell receptor beta chain is from a study of OX40 agonist ivuxolimab in advanced cancers. Turning to the study itself: At roughly 80% male, the cohort had a mean age of approximately 64 years, ranging from roughly 23 to 80. Study findings and constraints: Doses of 0.1 to 3.0 mg/kg were accompanied by clonal expansion of CD4+ and CD8+ blood T cells by week 6.

Clones were read by immunoSEQ multiplex PCR, and TCRdb kept only the in-frame ones, dropping some. In the table there are around 98,000 clones, approximately 90% of which are singletons. Details on this clone: Antigen unknown.

With V trimmed by 7 bases and J by 9 bases, 9 bases remained unmatched. Germline values: CDR1 SNHLY, CDR2 FYNNEI. CDR3 size: 15 residues. The source material was CD4+ or CD8+ T cells sorted from blood, sampled in a trial of the OX40 agonist ivuxolimab. The J gene is TRBJ2-1, the V gene TRBV2, with 13 bases matching TRBD2. The receptor was isolated from an adult with an advanced solid tumor such as melanoma, head and neck, liver or kidney cancer. DNA of the CDR3: TGTGCCAGCACCCTACTAGCGGGGGGGCAGGGTGAGCAGTTCTTC. Its protein is CASTLLAGGQGEQFF.